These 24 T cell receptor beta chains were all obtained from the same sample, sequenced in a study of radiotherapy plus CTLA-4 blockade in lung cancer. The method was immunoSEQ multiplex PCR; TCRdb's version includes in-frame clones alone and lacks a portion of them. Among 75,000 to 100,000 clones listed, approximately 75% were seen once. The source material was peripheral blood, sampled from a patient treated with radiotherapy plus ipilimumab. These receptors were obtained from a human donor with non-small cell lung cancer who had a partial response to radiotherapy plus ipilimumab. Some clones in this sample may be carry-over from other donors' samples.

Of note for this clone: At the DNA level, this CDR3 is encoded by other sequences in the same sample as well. Here the CDR3 DNA reads TGTGCCAGCAGTCCCACCGGGACTAGCGAAGAGACCCAGTACTTC. Its protein product is CASSPTGTSEETQYF. This chain joins TRBV9 and TRBJ2-5; 10 bases map to TRBD2. The CDR3 is 15 amino acids. From germline, CDR1 is SGDLS and CDR2 YYNGEE. V was pared by 5 bases and J by 3 bases, with 7 bases of the junction left unmatched.

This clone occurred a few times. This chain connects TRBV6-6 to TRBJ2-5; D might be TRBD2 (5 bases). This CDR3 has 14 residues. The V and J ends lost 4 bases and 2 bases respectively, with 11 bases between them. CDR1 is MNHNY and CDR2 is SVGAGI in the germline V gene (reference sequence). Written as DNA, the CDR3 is TGTGCCAGCAGTTCCCGGACTGGACAAGAGACCCAGTACTTC. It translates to CASSSRTGQETQYF.

The CDR3 spells CASSQGSLPYEQFF. The CDR3, as DNA: TGCGCCAGCAGCCAGGGTTCTCTACCCTATGAGCAGTTCTTC. The V gene is TRBV10-1, the J gene TRBJ2-1; D is perhaps TRBD1 (5 bases). CDR1 and CDR2 from the germline V gene are WNHNN and SYGVQD (reference sequence). V was shortened by 6 bases and J by 8 bases, with 17 bases between the two germline ends. The CDR3 contains 14 residues.

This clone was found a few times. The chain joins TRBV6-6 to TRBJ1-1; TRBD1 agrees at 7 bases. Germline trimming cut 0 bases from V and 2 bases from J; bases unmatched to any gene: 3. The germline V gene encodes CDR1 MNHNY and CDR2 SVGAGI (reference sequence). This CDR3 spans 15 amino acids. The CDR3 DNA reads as TGTGCCAGCAGTTACTCGGGACAGTTTAACACTGAAGCTTTCTTT. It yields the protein CASSYSGQFNTEAFF.

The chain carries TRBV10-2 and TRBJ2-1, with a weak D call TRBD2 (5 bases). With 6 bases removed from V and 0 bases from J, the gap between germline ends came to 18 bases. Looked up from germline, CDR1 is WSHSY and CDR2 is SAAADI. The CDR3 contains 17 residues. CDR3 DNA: TGCGCCAGCAGGCCACATCGGTCGGGGAGCTCCTACAATGAGCAGTTCTTC. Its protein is CASRPHRSGSSYNEQFF.

CDR3 amino acids: CASSEDFTDTQYF. CDR3 bases: TGTGCCAGCAGCGAGGACTTCACAGATACGCAGTATTTT. The J gene is TRBJ2-3, the V gene TRBV5-4, with a weak D call TRBD2 (5 bases). Germline V gene lookup returns CDR1 SGHNT and CDR2 YYREEE (reference sequence). V lost 4 bases to trimming and J lost 2 bases, with 8 bases between them. This CDR3 is 13 amino acids long. The full variable domain, in which reference TRBV5-4 and TRBJ2-3 provide the parts outside the CDR3, is ETGVTQSPTHLIKTRGQQVTLRCSSQSGHNTVSWYQQALGQGPQFIFQYYREEENGRGNFPPRFSGLQFPNYSSELNVNALELDDSALYLCASSEDFTDTQYFGPGTRLTVL.

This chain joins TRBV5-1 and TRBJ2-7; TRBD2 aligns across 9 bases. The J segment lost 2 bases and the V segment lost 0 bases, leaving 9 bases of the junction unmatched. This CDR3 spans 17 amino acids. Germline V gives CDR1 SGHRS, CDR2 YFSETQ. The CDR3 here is CASSLGVFRGRAYEQYF. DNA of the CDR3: TGCGCCAGCAGCTTGGGGGTCTTCCGCGGGAGGGCCTACGAGCAGTACTTC.

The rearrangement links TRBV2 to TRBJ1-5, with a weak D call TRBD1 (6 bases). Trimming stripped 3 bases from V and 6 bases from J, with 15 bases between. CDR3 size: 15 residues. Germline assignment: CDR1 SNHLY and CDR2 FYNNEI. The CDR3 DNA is TGTGCCAGCAGTGACGGGCAGGGGCGGGTTCAGCCCCAGCATTTT. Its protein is CASSDGQGRVQPQHF.

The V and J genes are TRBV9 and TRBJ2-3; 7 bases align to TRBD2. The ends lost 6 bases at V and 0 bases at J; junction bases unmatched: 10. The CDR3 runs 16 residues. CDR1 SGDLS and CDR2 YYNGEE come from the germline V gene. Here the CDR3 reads CASTHLAGVSTDTQYF. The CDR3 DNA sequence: TGTGCCAGCACTCACCTGGCGGGGGTTAGCACAGATACGCAGTATTTT.

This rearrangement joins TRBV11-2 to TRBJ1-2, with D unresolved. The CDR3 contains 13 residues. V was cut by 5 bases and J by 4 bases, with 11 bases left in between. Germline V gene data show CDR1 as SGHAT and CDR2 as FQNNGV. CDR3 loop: CASSPDIFYGYTF. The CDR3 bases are TGTGCCAGCAGCCCCGACATTTTCTATGGCTACACCTTC.

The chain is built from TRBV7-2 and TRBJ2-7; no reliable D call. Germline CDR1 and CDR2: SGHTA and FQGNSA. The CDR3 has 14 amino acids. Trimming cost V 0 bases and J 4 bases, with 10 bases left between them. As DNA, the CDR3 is TGTGCCAGCAGCTTAGCGAAGACGGAGTACGAGCAGTACTTC. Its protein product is CASSLAKTEYEQYF.

CDR3 coding DNA: TGTGCCAGCAGCCGGGGACAGGGCCGCAATAATTCACCCCTCCACTTT. Translating it yields CASSRGQGRNNSPLHF. The V call is TRBV5-4, the J call TRBJ1-6; TRBD1 matches 9 bases. This CDR3 has 16 residues. Per germline, CDR1 SGHNT and CDR2 YYREEE (reference sequence). J was trimmed by 5 bases and V by 4 bases; bases with no gene match: 7.

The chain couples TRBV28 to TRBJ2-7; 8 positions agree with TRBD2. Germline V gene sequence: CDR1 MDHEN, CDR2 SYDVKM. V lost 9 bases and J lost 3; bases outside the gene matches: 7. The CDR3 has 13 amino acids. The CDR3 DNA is TGTGCCAGGGGGTCCAGCGGGAGCTACGAGCAGTACTTC. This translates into CARGSSGSYEQYF. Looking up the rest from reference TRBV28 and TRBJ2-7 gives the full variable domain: DVKVTQSSRYLVKRTGEKVFLECVQDMDHENMFWYRQDPGLGLRLIYFSYDVKMKEKGDIPEGYSVSREKKERFSLILESASTNQTSMYLCARGSSGSYEQYFGPGTRLTVT.

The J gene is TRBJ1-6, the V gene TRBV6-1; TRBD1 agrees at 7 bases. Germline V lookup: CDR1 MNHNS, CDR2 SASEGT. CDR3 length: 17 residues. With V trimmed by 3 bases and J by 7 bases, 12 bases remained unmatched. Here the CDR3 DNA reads TGTGCCAGCAGTGACCCGACCGGGACAGTCAGGAATTCACCCCTCCACTTT. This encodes CASSDPTGTVRNSPLHF.

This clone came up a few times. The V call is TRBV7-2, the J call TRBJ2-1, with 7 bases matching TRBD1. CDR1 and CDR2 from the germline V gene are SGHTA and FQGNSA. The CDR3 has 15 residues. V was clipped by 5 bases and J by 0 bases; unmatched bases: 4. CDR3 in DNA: TGTGCCAGCAGCGCCGGGACAGCCTCCTACAATGAGCAGTTCTTC. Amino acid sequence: CASSAGTASYNEQFF.

The CDR3 nucleotides read TGTGCCAGCAGCGGGGTCTTGGGTCAGGGGATTTTTATTGGCTACACCTTC. It codes for CASSGVLGQGIFIGYTF. The V gene is TRBV28, the J gene TRBJ1-2; perhaps TRBD1 as D (6 bases). Trimming cost V 6 bases and J 7 bases, with 27 bases left between them. The germline gives CDR1 MDHEN, CDR2 SYDVKM. The CDR3 covers 17 residues.

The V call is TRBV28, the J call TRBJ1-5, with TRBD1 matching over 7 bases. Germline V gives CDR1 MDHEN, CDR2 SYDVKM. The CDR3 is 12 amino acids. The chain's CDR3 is CSTGTVNQPQHF. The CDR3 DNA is TGTTCCACCGGGACAGTCAATCAGCCCCAGCATTTT.

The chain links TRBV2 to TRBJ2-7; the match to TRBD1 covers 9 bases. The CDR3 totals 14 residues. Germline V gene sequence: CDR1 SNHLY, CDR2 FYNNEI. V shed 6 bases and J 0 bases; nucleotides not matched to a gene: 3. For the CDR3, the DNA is TGTGCCAGCAGACAGGGGGCGTACTCCTACGAGCAGTACTTC. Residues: CASRQGAYSYEQYF.

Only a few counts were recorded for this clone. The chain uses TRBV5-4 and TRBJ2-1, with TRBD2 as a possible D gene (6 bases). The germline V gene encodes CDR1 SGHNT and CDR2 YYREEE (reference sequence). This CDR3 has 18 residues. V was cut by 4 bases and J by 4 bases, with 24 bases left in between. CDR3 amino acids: CASSPTRGKSGGYNEQFF. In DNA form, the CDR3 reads TGTGCCAGCAGCCCGACTAGGGGCAAAAGTGGGGGGTACAATGAGCAGTTCTTC.

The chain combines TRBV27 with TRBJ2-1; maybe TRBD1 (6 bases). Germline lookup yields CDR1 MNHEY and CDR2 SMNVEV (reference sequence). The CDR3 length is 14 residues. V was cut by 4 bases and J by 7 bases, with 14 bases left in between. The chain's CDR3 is CASSSRGAWNEQFF. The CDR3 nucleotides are TGTGCCAGCAGTTCCAGGGGTGCCTGGAATGAGCAGTTCTTC.

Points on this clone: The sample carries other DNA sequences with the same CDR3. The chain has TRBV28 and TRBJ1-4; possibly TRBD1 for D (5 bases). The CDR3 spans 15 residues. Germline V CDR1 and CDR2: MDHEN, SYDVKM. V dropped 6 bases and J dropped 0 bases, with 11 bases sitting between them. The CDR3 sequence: CASSMGGATNEKLFF. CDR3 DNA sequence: TGTGCCAGCAGCATGGGGGGAGCAACTAATGAAAAACTGTTTTTT. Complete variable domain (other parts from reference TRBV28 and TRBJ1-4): DVKVTQSSRYLVKRTGEKVFLECVQDMDHENMFWYRQDPGLGLRLIYFSYDVKMKEKGDIPEGYSVSREKKERFSLILESASTNQTSMYLCASSMGGATNEKLFFGSGTQLSVL.

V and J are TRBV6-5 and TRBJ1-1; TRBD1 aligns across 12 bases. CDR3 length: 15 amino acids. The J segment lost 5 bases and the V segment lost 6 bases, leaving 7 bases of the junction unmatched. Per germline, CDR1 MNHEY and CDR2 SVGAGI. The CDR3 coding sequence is TGTGCCAGCAGACCGGGACAGGGGGCGTGGACTGAAGCTTTCTTT. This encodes CASRPGQGAWTEAFF.

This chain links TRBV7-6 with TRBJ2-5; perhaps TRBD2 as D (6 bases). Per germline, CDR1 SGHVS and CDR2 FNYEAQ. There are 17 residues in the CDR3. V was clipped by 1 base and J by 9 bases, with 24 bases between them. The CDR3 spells CASSLVKRLELTSAQYF. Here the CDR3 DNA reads TGTGCCAGCAGCTTAGTAAAGAGACTAGAACTTACTTCGGCCCAGTACTTC.

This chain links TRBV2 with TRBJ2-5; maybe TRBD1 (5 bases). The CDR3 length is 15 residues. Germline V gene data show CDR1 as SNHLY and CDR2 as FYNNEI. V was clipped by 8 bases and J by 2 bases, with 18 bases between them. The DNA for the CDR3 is TGTGCCAGCGGCTGGACGAGACAGACTCAAGAGACCCAGTACTTC. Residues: CASGWTRQTQETQYF.